These 20 T cell receptor beta chains came from one sample sequenced in a study of blood T cell repertoires in COVID-19. Sequencing was performed with immunoSEQ multiplex PCR; in TCRdb, only in-frame clones are kept and a portion is missing. The table shows about 180,000 clones, with roughly nine tenths occurring only once. Sequencing used peripheral blood. All receptors come from a man aged 70 or older with active or convalescent COVID-19.

The chain recombines TRBV7-8 with TRBJ1-4; the match to TRBD1 covers 7 bases. Per the germline V gene, CDR1 is SGHVS and CDR2 is FQNEAQ. Germline trimming cut 5 bases from V and 2 bases from J; bases unmatched to any gene: 5. The CDR3 totals 15 residues. CDR3 sequence reads: CASSTRDSTNEKLFF. DNA for the CDR3: TGTGCCAGCAGCACCCGGGACAGTACTAATGAAAAACTGTTTTTT.

The chain carries TRBV6-5 and TRBJ1-2; TRBD1 agrees at 8 bases. The V segment lost 2 bases and the J segment 5 bases; nucleotides outside the gene matches: 7. This CDR3 spans 15 amino acids. Germline V gene lookup returns CDR1 MNHEY and CDR2 SVGAGI. The DNA for the CDR3 is TGTGCCAGCAGTTACGTCGACAGGGGATTTTATGGCTACACCTTC. The encoded protein is CASSYVDRGFYGYTF.

The chain recombines TRBV5-1 with TRBJ2-7; 9 positions agree with TRBD2. In germline, CDR1 is SGHRS, CDR2 YFSETQ. The junction had 7 bases not matched to a gene; V was cut back by 0 bases and J by 3 bases. This CDR3 region has 16 residues. The CDR3 DNA sequence: TGCGCCAGCAGCTTGGGGCCGGGACTAGCAGACTACGAGCAGTACTTC. It specifies CASSLGPGLADYEQYF.

A few counts support this clone. The chain combines TRBV11-2 with TRBJ2-5; TRBD1 matches at 8 bases. Germline CDR1 and CDR2: SGHAT and FQNNGV. There are 15 residues in the CDR3. V trimming: 5 bases; J trimming: 2 bases; junction bases outside the gene matches: 7. The CDR3 reads CASSRTGGTQETQYF. The DNA of the CDR3 is TGTGCCAGCAGCCGTACAGGGGGAACACAAGAGACCCAGTACTTC.

The chain joins TRBV7-9 to TRBJ1-4, with unresolved D. In germline, CDR1 is SEHNR, CDR2 FQNEAQ (reference sequence). The V and J ends lost 3 bases and 1 base respectively, with 9 bases between them. The CDR3 is 15 amino acids. This CDR3 is CASSFVGVTNEKLFF. The CDR3 region has the DNA TGTGCCAGCAGCTTCGTCGGGGTAACTAATGAAAAACTGTTTTTT.

The CDR3 DNA follows: TGTGCCAGCAGTTACGGCGGGAGGGCCGAGCAGTACTTC. Amino acid sequence: CASSYGGRAEQYF. This rearrangement joins TRBV6-5 to TRBJ2-7; 9 bases are a match to TRBD2. The CDR3 has 13 amino acids. In germline, CDR1 is MNHEY, CDR2 SVGAGI. The J segment lost 6 bases and the V segment lost 2 bases, leaving 2 bases of the junction unmatched.

The genes are TRBV6-5 and TRBJ1-5, with D hard to call. Trimming stripped 3 bases from V and 4 bases from J, with 7 bases between. Germline-derived CDR1 and CDR2 are MNHEY and SVGAGI. This CDR3 comprises 13 residues. The DNA of the CDR3 is TGTGCCAGCAGTTATTTAGCTAATCAGCCCCAGCATTTT. It codes for CASSYLANQPQHF.

The V gene is TRBV15, the J gene TRBJ1-4, with 8 bases lining up with TRBD1. Germline V gives CDR1 LNHNV, CDR2 YYDKDF (reference sequence). The CDR3 is 13 amino acids. V was clipped by 1 base and J by 8 bases; unmatched bases: 0. CDR3: CATSRGQGEKLFF. CDR3 bases: TGTGCCACCAGCAGAGGACAGGGGGAAAAACTGTTTTTT.

This clone has just one count. The chain combines TRBV7-3 with TRBJ2-2; weak D call: TRBD1 (6 bases). V lost 3 bases and J 0 bases, leaving 8 bases between the germline ends. Germline CDR1 and CDR2: SGHTA and FQGTGA. This CDR3 has 15 residues. The CDR3 loop reads CASSLGASNTGELFF. CDR3 bases: TGTGCCAGCAGCTTGGGGGCTTCGAACACCGGGGAGCTGTTTTTT.

The V gene is TRBV6-5, the J gene TRBJ2-3, with 8 bases identical to TRBD2. With 9 bases clipped from V and 6 bases from J, the junction kept 11 bases outside the gene matches. Germline V gives CDR1 MNHEY, CDR2 SVGAGI. This CDR3 contains 14 residues. The CDR3 DNA reads as TGTGCCAGTACCATAGCGGGCGGGGGGGATACGCAGTATTTT. It encodes CASTIAGGGDTQYF.

The V call is TRBV18, the J call TRBJ1-2; TRBD1 aligns across 7 bases. Per the germline V gene, CDR1 is KGHSH and CDR2 is LQKENI. V trimming: 4 bases; J trimming: 6 bases; junction bases outside the gene matches: 5. The CDR3 loop spans 13 amino acids. CDR3 region: CASSRDSRDGYTF. CDR3 coding DNA: TGTGCCAGCTCACGGGACAGTCGTGATGGCTACACCTTC. Full variable domain (remainder filled in from reference TRBV18 and TRBJ1-2): NAGVMQNPRHLVRRRGQEARLRCSPMKGHSHVYWYRQLPEEGLKFMVYLQKENIIDESGMPKERFSAEFPKEGPSILRIQQVVRGDSAAYFCASSRDSRDGYTFGSGTRLTVV.

The CDR3 DNA is TGTGCCAGCAGTGGGGGGGGACAGGGGTATGAAAAACTGTTTTTT. Amino acid sequence: CASSGGGQGYEKLFF. The V call is TRBV27, the J call TRBJ1-4, with TRBD1 matching 10 bases. Germline assignment: CDR1 MNHEY and CDR2 SMNVEV (reference sequence). Trimming at V came to 5 bases and at J to 6 bases, leaving 6 bases not matched to a gene. The CDR3 spans 15 residues.

The V gene is TRBV11-2, the J gene TRBJ2-7, with D possibly TRBD2 on 6 matching bases. V lost 1 base and J 3 bases, leaving 10 bases between the germline ends. Germline values: CDR1 SGHAT, CDR2 FQNNGV. There are 14 residues in the CDR3. Written as DNA, the CDR3 is TGTGCCAGCAGCTTAGGGAGGGTGGGCTACGAGCAGTACTTC. It encodes CASSLGRVGYEQYF.

DNA of the CDR3: TGCGCCAGCAGCGCCCAGGGGAATCAAGAGACCCAGTACTTC. Its protein is CASSAQGNQETQYF. V and J are TRBV5-1 and TRBJ2-5, with TRBD1 as a possible D gene (6 bases). The CDR3 extends over 14 amino acids. Germline lookup yields CDR1 SGHRS and CDR2 YFSETQ. V lost 4 bases and J lost 2, with 12 bases in between.

V is TRBV7-9 and J is TRBJ2-7; TRBD1 aligns across 9 bases. The CDR3 is made up of 13 amino acids. V lost 11 bases, J lost 5 bases, and 10 bases stayed unmatched. The V gene's germline CDR1 is SEHNR and CDR2 FQNEAQ (reference sequence). CDR3 sequence: CAGWTGVGDEQYF. CDR3 nucleotides: TGTGCCGGATGGACAGGGGTAGGCGACGAGCAGTACTTC.

The V gene is TRBV5-1, the J gene TRBJ1-2, with a tentative D call TRBD1 (6 bases). The CDR3 is 14 residues long. The germline V gene has CDR1 SGHRS and CDR2 YFSETQ. Trimming pared 2 bases from V and 4 bases from J, leaving 12 bases between. The CDR3 sequence is CASSFGGASYGYTF. The CDR3 DNA reads TGCGCCAGCAGCTTTGGGGGGGCTAGCTATGGCTACACCTTC.

The rearrangement uses TRBV3-1 (or the pseudogene TRBV3-2) and TRBJ1-5, with 7 bases that match TRBD1. Germline V CDR1 and CDR2: LGHDT, YNNKEL (reference sequence). The trim removed 0 bases at V and 6 bases at J, leaving 5 bases unmatched. CDR3 length: 15 amino acids. CDR3 bases: TGTGCCAGCAGCCAAGATTTGACAGGGTCTCAGCCCCAGCATTTT. This translates into CASSQDLTGSQPQHF.

The V call is TRBV15, the J call TRBJ1-2, with a tentative D call TRBD1 (6 bases). Germline V gene lookup returns CDR1 LNHNV and CDR2 YYDKDF (reference sequence). The CDR3 contains 15 residues. The V and J ends lost 4 bases and 4 bases respectively, with 16 bases between them. CDR3 region: CATSISRGGGYGYTF. As DNA, the CDR3 is TGTGCCACCAGCATTTCGAGGGGAGGGGGCTATGGCTACACCTTC.

The genes are TRBV2 and TRBJ1-5, with D possibly matching TRBD1 (5 bases). In germline, CDR1 is SNHLY, CDR2 FYNNEI. The CDR3 covers 15 residues. Trimming took off 3 bases at V and 3 bases at J, with 12 bases between the two ends. This CDR3 is CASSEEGQNNQPQHF. CDR3 nucleotide sequence: TGTGCCAGCAGTGAGGAGGGGCAGAACAATCAGCCCCAGCATTTT.

The rearrangement links TRBV20-1 to TRBJ1-1; D remains unclear. Germline values: CDR1 DFQATT, CDR2 SNEGSKA (reference sequence). V lost 6 bases to trimming and J lost 7 bases, with 12 bases between them. There are 11 residues in the CDR3. The CDR3 reads CSARMVSEAFF. The CDR3 DNA sequence: TGCAGTGCACGAATGGTCAGTGAAGCTTTCTTT.